This T cell receptor beta chain is drawn from a study of blood T cell repertoires in COVID-19. Here immunoSEQ multiplex PCR was the method, and the copy in TCRdb shows in-frame clones only, minus some. The sample records 25,000 to 35,000 clones, roughly nine tenths being singletons. Concerning this clone: Its ends do not fully match the called genes, so a read error is possible.

The CDR3 sequence is 12 residues long. Germline CDR1 reads SGHVS; CDR2 reads FQNEAQ. The sample consisted of peripheral blood. The chain has TRBV7-8 and TRBJ1-3, with D tentatively TRBD1 (5 bases). This receptor was identified in a human donor in a cohort sampled during active COVID-19. Here the CDR3 reads CASSPSDSQRDF. The DNA of the CDR3 is TGTGCCAGCAGCCCCTCAGACAGCCAAAGGGATTTT.